The 18 T cell receptor beta chains in this list originate from one sample, sequenced in a study of blood T cell repertoires in COVID-19. The data were produced by immunoSEQ multiplex PCR, yet TCRdb's version contains in-frame clones alone and is incomplete. Of some 180,000 clones listed, 75% to 80% are singletons. The sequencing input was peripheral blood. All receptors derive from a woman aged 45-59 years with active or convalescent COVID-19.

This clone was seen more than once but under ten times. The CDR3, as DNA: TGTGCCAGCAGCTTAGGAGTTTCTGGAAACACCATATATTTT. The encoded protein is CASSLGVSGNTIYF. The chain uses TRBV11-2 and TRBJ1-3, with D unclear. The CDR3 runs to 14 residues. Trimming left V 1 base short and J 1 base short, with 5 bases between. CDR1 and CDR2 from the germline V gene are SGHAT and FQNNGV.

This chain uses TRBV7-2 with TRBJ1-2; 8 positions match TRBD1. The CDR3 runs to 16 residues. With 2 bases clipped from V and 5 bases from J, the junction kept 10 bases outside the gene matches. CDR1 is SGHTA, CDR2 FQGNSA, per germline. The CDR3 region is CASSLLRAGGKYGYTF. The CDR3 coding sequence is TGTGCCAGCAGCTTATTGCGGGCAGGGGGCAAATATGGCTACACCTTC.

The table lists this clone with a few counts. The chain employs TRBV10-3 and TRBJ2-5, with 7 bases fitting TRBD1. The CDR3 has 14 amino acids. CDR1 and CDR2 (germline): ENHRY, SYGVKD. The J segment lost 1 base and the V segment lost 5 bases, leaving 4 bases of the junction unmatched. The CDR3 bases are TGTGCCATCAGTACGGGACAGCCCCAAGAGACCCAGTACTTC. Translating it yields CAISTGQPQETQYF.

The rearrangement uses TRBV7-3 and TRBJ2-1, with 7 bases fitting TRBD1. Trimming cost V 5 bases and J 0 bases; bases outside gene matches: 7. Germline CDR1 reads SGHTA; CDR2 reads FQGTGA. The CDR3 is made up of 16 amino acids. CDR3 region: CASSARWDSSYNEQFF. CDR3 bases: TGTGCCAGCAGCGCAAGGTGGGACAGCTCCTACAATGAGCAGTTCTTC.

In its sample, this clone was seen many times. This chain joins TRBV27 and TRBJ1-5, with 8 bases aligning to TRBD1. Germline V gene sequence: CDR1 MNHEY, CDR2 SMNVEV (reference sequence). Germline trimming cut 5 bases from V and 0 bases from J; bases unmatched to any gene: 3. CDR3 length equals 15 residues. The DNA of the CDR3 is TGTGCCAGCAGTGACAGGGGTTTTAGCAATCAGCCCCAGCATTTT. Protein sequence: CASSDRGFSNQPQHF.

This clone was observed a single time. The chain carries TRBV27 and TRBJ1-2; no firm D call. From germline, CDR1 is MNHEY and CDR2 SMNVEV (reference sequence). Between the trimmed V and J ends, which lost 0 bases and 0 bases, there was a span of 11 bases. The CDR3 contains 16 residues. The CDR3 sequence is CASSLSRRAANYGYTF. Written as DNA, the CDR3 is TGTGCCAGCAGTTTATCGAGGCGAGCTGCTAACTATGGCTACACCTTC.

The sample holds one count of this clone. The gene calls are TRBV4-3 and TRBJ1-6; TRBD1 aligns across 10 bases. V trimming: 2 bases; J trimming: 10 bases; junction bases outside the gene matches: 8. There are 16 residues in the CDR3. Germline CDR1 reads LGHNA; CDR2 reads YSLEER. CDR3 DNA sequence: TGCGCCAGCAGCCAATACGGGACAGGGGCGGGATCACCCCTCCACTTT. Its translation: CASSQYGTGAGSPLHF.

This sequence joins TRBV25-1 and TRBJ2-3, with TRBD2 matching 8 bases. The V and J ends lost 7 bases and 1 base, in that order; junction bases with no gene match: 4. Germline V gene lookup returns CDR1 MGHDK and CDR2 SYGVNS. The CDR3 consists of 14 residues. CDR3 sequence reads: CASTLTSGTDTQYF. The CDR3, as DNA: TGTGCCAGCACCCTGACTAGCGGCACAGATACGCAGTATTTT.

This clone turned up a few times. The rearrangement links TRBV7-8 to TRBJ2-2; 11 positions match TRBD2. The J segment lost 1 base and the V segment lost 4 bases, leaving 5 bases of the junction unmatched. The CDR3 loop spans 17 amino acids. Per the germline V gene, CDR1 is SGHVS and CDR2 is FQNEAQ. CDR3 sequence: CASSSLAGGLNTGELFF. The CDR3 bases are TGTGCCAGCAGCTCTCTAGCGGGAGGTTTGAACACCGGGGAGCTGTTTTTT.

The chain uses TRBV24-1 and TRBJ2-4; a weak D match, TRBD2 (6 bases). Trimming took off 5 bases at V and 5 bases at J, with 9 bases between the two ends. Germline CDR1 reads KGHDR; CDR2 reads SFDVKD. The CDR3 length is 13 residues. In DNA, the CDR3 is TGTGCCACCAGTGGGACTACCCAAAACATTCAGTACTTC. It codes for CATSGTTQNIQYF.

J is TRBJ2-7 and V is TRBV5-4; TRBD1 matches 8 bases. There are 13 residues in the CDR3. Germline V CDR1 and CDR2: SGHNT, YYREEE (reference sequence). Unmatched junction bases numbered 5, after V lost 8 bases and J lost 1 base. CDR3 amino acids: CASSRDRSYEQYF. The CDR3 DNA follows: TGTGCCAGTTCCCGGGACAGGTCCTACGAGCAGTACTTC.

The V gene is TRBV9, the J gene TRBJ1-1; D may be TRBD1 (5 bases). Germline values: CDR1 SGDLS, CDR2 YYNGEE. V lost 0 bases and J 3 bases, leaving 9 bases between the germline ends. This CDR3 contains 14 residues. Here the CDR3 reads CASSVVGGDTEAFF. For the CDR3, the DNA is TGTGCCAGCAGCGTAGTGGGGGGAGACACTGAAGCTTTCTTT.

The chain recombines TRBV5-6 with TRBJ1-1; TRBD1 matches at 7 bases. Germline V gives CDR1 SGHDT, CDR2 YYEEEE. J lost 8 bases, V lost 4 bases, and 17 bases had no gene match. There are 16 residues in the CDR3. Here the CDR3 reads CASSPAGQSIWREAFF. Written as DNA, the CDR3 is TGTGCCAGCAGCCCCGCGGGACAGAGTATTTGGAGAGAAGCTTTCTTT.

The CDR3 protein is CASSIQLSNTGELFF. As DNA, the CDR3 is TGTGCCAGTAGTATACAACTTTCGAACACCGGGGAGCTGTTTTTT. This chain joins TRBV19 and TRBJ2-2, with no clear D. CDR1 and CDR2 from the germline V gene are LNHDA and SQIVND (reference sequence). The CDR3 consists of 15 residues. V was cut by 2 bases and J by 0 bases, with 7 bases left in between.

The chain links TRBV2 to TRBJ2-7; 7 positions match TRBD2. In germline, CDR1 is SNHLY, CDR2 FYNNEI. The CDR3 is 15 residues long. The V gene end was trimmed by 2 bases and the J gene end by 4 bases; junction bases not matched to a gene: 8. For the CDR3, the DNA is TGTGCCAGCAGTGAACAACCAGCGGGAACATACGAGCAGTACTTC. Its translation: CASSEQPAGTYEQYF.

V usage is TRBV29-1 and J usage is TRBJ1-2; TRBD1 might be the D (5 bases). The CDR3 is 14 residues long. V was shortened by 3 bases and J by 3 bases, with 14 bases between the two germline ends. Germline V CDR1 and CDR2: SQVTM, ANQGSEA. Here the CDR3 DNA reads TGCAGCGTTGAGGTCCAGGACATCGACTATGGCTACACCTTC. It translates to CSVEVQDIDYGYTF. The full variable domain, in which reference TRBV29-1 and TRBJ1-2 provide the parts outside the CDR3, is SAVISQKPSRDICQRGTSLTIQCQVDSQVTMMFWYRQQPGQSLTLIATANQGSEATYESGFVIDKFPISRPNLTFSTLTVSNMSPEDSSIYLCSVEVQDIDYGYTFGSGTRLTVV.

The chain carries TRBV10-3 and TRBJ1-1; TRBD1 might be the D (6 bases). The CDR3 is made up of 14 amino acids. Per the germline V gene, CDR1 is ENHRY and CDR2 is SYGVKD. V was shortened by 8 bases and J by 3 bases, with 16 bases between the two germline ends. The CDR3 is CAIGARGGDTEAFF. The CDR3 coding sequence is TGTGCCATCGGGGCTCGAGGGGGAGACACTGAAGCTTTCTTT.

J is TRBJ2-7 and V is TRBV6-2 or TRBV6-3; 8 positions agree with TRBD1. CDR1 is MNHEY and CDR2 is SVGEGT in the germline V gene. V dropped 4 bases and J dropped 6; count of bases not matched to a gene: 11. The CDR3 contains 15 residues. The CDR3: CASSLTDRAVSEQYF. The CDR3 nucleotides are TGTGCCAGCAGTTTAACGGACAGGGCGGTAAGCGAGCAGTACTTC.